This TCR beta chain was obtained from a study of shared clonotypes between healthy human individuals. Background on the study: Donors had three CD4 naive, three CD4 memory, two CD8 naive and one CD8 memory plate apiece. Study-level findings and limits: Sampling covered nothing but blood. Tissue TCR repertoires likely differ from those found in blood. Shared clonotypes across all four donors exceeded non-shared ones in generation probability.

Losses at the gene ends were 6 bases for V and 4 bases for J; bases not matched to a gene: 8. There are 15 residues in the CDR3. Germline V gene data show CDR1 as SGHAT and CDR2 as FQNNGV. Concerning this clone itself: What it recognizes is unknown.

All of the donors resided in Nashville, Tennessee, and each was a Caucasian adult. Clones were read by immunoSEQ multiplex PCR, and TCRdb kept only the in-frame ones, dropping some. The sample yields more than 1,200,000 clones, approximately 98.5% seen once. The specimen sequenced was naive CD4+ T cells sorted from blood. Subset: CD45RA+ positively selected. The chain has TRBV11-2 and TRBJ2-2; TRBD2 aligns across 7 bases. The TCR comes from a man in his thirties or forties in good health. In DNA form, the CDR3 reads TGTGCCAGCAGGGGTGCGGGAGTGGGCACCGGGGAGCTGTTTTTT. Its translation is CASRGAGVGTGELFF.